These 4 T cell receptor beta chains originate from one sample sequenced in a study of blood T cell repertoires in COVID-19. Clones were sequenced by immunoSEQ multiplex PCR, and TCRdb holds only the in-frame ones, with some missing. The sample records roughly 140,000 clones, about nine tenths being singletons. The sequencing input was peripheral blood. The receptors shown here come from a man aged 50-60 years with active or convalescent COVID-19.

The chain links TRBV5-1 to TRBJ2-7; 9 nucleotides match TRBD2. V shed 0 bases, J shed 3 bases, and the junction held 4 bases outside the gene matches. The V gene's germline CDR1 is SGHRS and CDR2 YFSETQ. The CDR3 runs 15 residues. The CDR3 DNA reads as TGCGCCAGCAGCTTGGGTAGCGGGAGTCGCTACGAGCAGTACTTC. Translating gives CASSLGSGSRYEQYF.

J is TRBJ2-7 and V is TRBV2; 8 nucleotides match TRBD2. V shed 6 bases and J 7 bases; nucleotides not matched to a gene: 8. The CDR3 covers 13 residues. Germline V gene lookup returns CDR1 SNHLY and CDR2 FYNNEI. CDR3 in DNA: TGTGCCAGCAGCGGGATGAGCGGGAGTGAGCAGTACTTC. This translates into CASSGMSGSEQYF.

The gene calls are TRBV5-1 and TRBJ2-5; tentatively, D is TRBD2 (6 bases). The CDR3 covers 14 residues. Trimming took off 0 bases at V and 5 bases at J, with 11 bases between the two ends. In germline, CDR1 is SGHRS, CDR2 YFSETQ. CDR3 residues: CASSLVASEETQYF. The CDR3 region has the DNA TGCGCCAGCAGCTTGGTGGCTAGCGAGGAGACCCAGTACTTC. Drawing the rest from reference TRBV5-1 and TRBJ2-5, the complete variable domain is KAGVTQTPRYLIKTRGQQVTLSCSPISGHRSVSWYQQTPGQGLQFLFEYFSETQRNKGNFPGRFSGRQFSNSRSEMNVSTLELGDSALYLCASSLVASEETQYFGPGTRLLVL.

V usage is TRBV18 and J usage is TRBJ2-2; D is possibly TRBD1 (6 bases). Germline CDR1 and CDR2: KGHSH and LQKENI. This CDR3 has 18 residues. V dropped 6 bases and J dropped 1 base, with 21 bases sitting between them. CDR3 coding DNA: TGTGCCAGCTCGCCAAATTCCAGGGGCGTGGGGAACACCGGGGAGCTGTTTTTT. Translated, it gives CASSPNSRGVGNTGELFF. The variable domain in full, with the rest retrieved from reference TRBV18 and TRBJ2-2, is NAGVMQNPRHLVRRRGQEARLRCSPMKGHSHVYWYRQLPEEGLKFMVYLQKENIIDESGMPKERFSAEFPKEGPSILRIQQVVRGDSAAYFCASSPNSRGVGNTGELFFGEGSRLTVL.